This T cell receptor beta chain was profiled in a study of STAT5B mutations in CD4+ large granular lymphocyte leukemia. Study summary: Among healthy controls, a particular HLA allele went with more CDR3 'QG' motifs.

Germline CDR1 is ENHRY and CDR2 is SYGVKD. The J segment lost 5 bases and the V segment lost 10 bases, leaving 3 bases of the junction unmatched. The CDR3 covers 11 residues. Study-level results: Patient CD4-sorted repertoires stayed more clonal than healthy ones after leukemic-clone removal. Main leukemic clonotypes were patient-specific, but roughly 23% appeared at low frequency elsewhere. 8/27 top patient clones versus 2/35 control clones were TRBV06-family.

This table comes from immunoSEQ multiplex PCR, and its TCRdb copy is limited to in-frame clones, with some not included. Found here are about 36,000 clones, about four fifths of them singletons; the top ten hold approximately 0.6%. The count of this clone is one. Its specificity is not known. The TCR originated in a human donor in good health. Input material: CD4+ T cells from blood buffy coats. V and J are TRBV10-3 and TRBJ2-5, with 8 bases fitting TRBD2. The CDR3 nucleotides read TGTGCCACCCGGGGGGGGGAGACCCAGTACTTC. Translated, it gives CATRGGETQYF.